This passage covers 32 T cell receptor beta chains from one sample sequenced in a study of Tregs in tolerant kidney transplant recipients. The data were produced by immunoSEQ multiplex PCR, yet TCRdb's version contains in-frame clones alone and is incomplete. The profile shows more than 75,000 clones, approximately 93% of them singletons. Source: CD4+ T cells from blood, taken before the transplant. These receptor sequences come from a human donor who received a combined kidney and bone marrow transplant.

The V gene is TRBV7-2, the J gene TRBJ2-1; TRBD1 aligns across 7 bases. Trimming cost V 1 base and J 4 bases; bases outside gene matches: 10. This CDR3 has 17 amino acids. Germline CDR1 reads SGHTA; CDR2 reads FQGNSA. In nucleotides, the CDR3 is TGTGCCAGCAGCTTAGTCCCAGGGACAGAAGAGTACAATGAGCAGTTCTTC. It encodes CASSLVPGTEEYNEQFF.

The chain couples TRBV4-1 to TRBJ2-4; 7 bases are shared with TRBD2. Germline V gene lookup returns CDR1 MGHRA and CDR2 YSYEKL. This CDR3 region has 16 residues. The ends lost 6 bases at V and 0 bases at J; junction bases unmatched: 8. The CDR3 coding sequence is TGCGCCAGCAGACAACTAGCGTCCCCAGCCAAAAACATTCAGTACTTC. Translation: CASRQLASPAKNIQYF.

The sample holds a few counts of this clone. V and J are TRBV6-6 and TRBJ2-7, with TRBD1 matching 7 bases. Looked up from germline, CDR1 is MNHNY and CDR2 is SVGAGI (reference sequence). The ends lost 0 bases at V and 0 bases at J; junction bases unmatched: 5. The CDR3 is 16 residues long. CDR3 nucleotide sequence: TGTGCCAGCAGTTACTCTTTGGGGACAGTCTCCTACGAGCAGTACTTC. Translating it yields CASSYSLGTVSYEQYF.

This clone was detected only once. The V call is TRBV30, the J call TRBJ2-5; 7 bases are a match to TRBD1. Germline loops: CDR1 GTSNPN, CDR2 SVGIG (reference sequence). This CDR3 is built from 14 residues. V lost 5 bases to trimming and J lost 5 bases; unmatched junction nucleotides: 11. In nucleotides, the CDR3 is TGTGCCTGGGCTCGGGCAGGGGGTAGGGAGACCCAGTACTTC. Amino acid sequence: CAWARAGGRETQYF.

The CDR3 sequence: CASSPQTGRYQPQHF. The CDR3 DNA is TGTGCCAGCAGTCCACAGACAGGGAGGTATCAGCCCCAGCATTTT. The chain joins TRBV27 to TRBJ1-5; 7 bases match TRBD1. The CDR3 runs 15 residues. Germline loops: CDR1 MNHEY, CDR2 SMNVEV (reference sequence). J gave up 5 bases and V 5 bases, and 9 bases lay outside the gene matches.

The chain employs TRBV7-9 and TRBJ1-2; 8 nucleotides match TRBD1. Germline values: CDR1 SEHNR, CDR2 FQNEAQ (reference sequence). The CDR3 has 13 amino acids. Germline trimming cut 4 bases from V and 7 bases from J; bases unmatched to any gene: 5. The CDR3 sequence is CASSWGQAAGYTF. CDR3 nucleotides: TGTGCCAGCAGCTGGGGACAGGCTGCTGGCTACACCTTC.

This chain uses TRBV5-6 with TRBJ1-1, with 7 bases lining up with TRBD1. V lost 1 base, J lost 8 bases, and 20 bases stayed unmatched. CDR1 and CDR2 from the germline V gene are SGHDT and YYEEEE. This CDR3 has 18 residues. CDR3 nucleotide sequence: TGTGCCAGCAGCTTGAGTTCCCGCCGGACAGGCCTCTATCCCGAAGCTTTCTTT. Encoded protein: CASSLSSRRTGLYPEAFF.

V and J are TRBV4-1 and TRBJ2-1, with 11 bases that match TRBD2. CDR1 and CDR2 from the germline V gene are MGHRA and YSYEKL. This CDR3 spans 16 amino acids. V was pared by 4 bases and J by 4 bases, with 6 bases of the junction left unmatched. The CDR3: CASSRQGTSGYNEQFF. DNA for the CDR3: TGCGCCAGCAGCCGACAAGGGACTAGCGGTTACAATGAGCAGTTCTTC.

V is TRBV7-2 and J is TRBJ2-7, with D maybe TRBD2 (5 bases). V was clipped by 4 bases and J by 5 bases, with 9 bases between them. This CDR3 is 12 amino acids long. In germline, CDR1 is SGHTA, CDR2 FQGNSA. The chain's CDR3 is CASSSDGNEQYF. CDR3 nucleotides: TGTGCCAGCAGCTCCGACGGGAACGAGCAGTACTTC.

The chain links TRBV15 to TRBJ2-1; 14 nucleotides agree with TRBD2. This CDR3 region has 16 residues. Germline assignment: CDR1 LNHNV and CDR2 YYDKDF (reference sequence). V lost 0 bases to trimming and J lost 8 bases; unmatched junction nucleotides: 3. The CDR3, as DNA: TGTGCCACCAGCAGAGATCGACTAGCGGGGGGGTATGAGCAGTTCTTC. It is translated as CATSRDRLAGGYEQFF. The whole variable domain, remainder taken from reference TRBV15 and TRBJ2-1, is DAMVIQNPRYQVTQFGKPVTLSCSQTLNHNVMYWYQQKSSQAPKLLFHYYDKDFNNEADTPDNFQSRRPNTSFCFLDIRSPGLGDTAMYLCATSRDRLAGGYEQFFGPGTRLTVL.

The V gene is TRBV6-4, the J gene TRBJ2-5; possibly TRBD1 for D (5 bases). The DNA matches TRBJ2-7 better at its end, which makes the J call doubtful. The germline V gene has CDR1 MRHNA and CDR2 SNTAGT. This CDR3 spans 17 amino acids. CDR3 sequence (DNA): TGTGCCAGCAGTGAAAAGCCGTTCACCAGGGTACGGTACGAGCAGTACTTC. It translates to CASSEKPFTRVRYEQYF.

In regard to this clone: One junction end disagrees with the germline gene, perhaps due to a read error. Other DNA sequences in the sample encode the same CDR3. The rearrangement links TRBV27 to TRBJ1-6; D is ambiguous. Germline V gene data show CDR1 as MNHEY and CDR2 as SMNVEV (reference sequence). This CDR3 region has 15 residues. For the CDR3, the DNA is TGTGCCAGCAGCCTAAGACTCCCATATAATTCCCCCCTCCACTTT. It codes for CASSLRLPYNSPLHF.

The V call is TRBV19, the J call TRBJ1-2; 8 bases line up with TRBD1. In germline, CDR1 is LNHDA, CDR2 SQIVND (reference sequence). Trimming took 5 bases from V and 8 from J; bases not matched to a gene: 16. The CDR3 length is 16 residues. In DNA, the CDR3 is TGTGCCAGTAGTGTGGCGGACAGGGCGACTTCATTGGGCTACACCTTC. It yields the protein CASSVADRATSLGYTF.

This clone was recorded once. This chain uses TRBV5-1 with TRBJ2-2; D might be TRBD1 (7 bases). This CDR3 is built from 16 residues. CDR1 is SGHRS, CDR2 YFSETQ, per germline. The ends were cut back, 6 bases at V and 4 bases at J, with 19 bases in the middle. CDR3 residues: CASTPRGKGATGELFF. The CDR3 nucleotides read TGCGCCAGCACCCCGCGGGGCAAGGGGGCCACCGGGGAGCTGTTTTTT.

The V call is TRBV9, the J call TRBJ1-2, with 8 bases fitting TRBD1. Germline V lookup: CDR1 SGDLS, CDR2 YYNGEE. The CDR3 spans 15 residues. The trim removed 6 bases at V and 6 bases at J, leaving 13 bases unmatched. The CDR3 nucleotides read TGTGCCAGCAACAAGTACGGGCAGGGGGCCGATGGCTACACCTTC. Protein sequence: CASNKYGQGADGYTF.

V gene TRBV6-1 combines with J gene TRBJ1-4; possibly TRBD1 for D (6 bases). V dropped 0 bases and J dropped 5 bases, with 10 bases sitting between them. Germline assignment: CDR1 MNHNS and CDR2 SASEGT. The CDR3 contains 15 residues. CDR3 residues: CASSEASGANEKLFF. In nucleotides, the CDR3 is TGTGCCAGCAGTGAAGCTTCAGGGGCCAATGAAAAACTGTTTTTT.

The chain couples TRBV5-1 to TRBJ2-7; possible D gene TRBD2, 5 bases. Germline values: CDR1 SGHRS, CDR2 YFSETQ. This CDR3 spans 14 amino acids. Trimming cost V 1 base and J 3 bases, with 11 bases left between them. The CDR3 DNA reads TGCGCCAGCAGCTTGAGCGGAGGTGTCTACGAGCAGTACTTC. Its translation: CASSLSGGVYEQYF.

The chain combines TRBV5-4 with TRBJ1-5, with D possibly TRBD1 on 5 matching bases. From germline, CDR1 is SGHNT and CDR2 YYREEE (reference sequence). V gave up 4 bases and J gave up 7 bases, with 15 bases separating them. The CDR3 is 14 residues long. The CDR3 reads CASSLEEGTQPQHF. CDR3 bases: TGTGCCAGCAGCCTCGAGGAGGGGACCCAGCCCCAGCATTTT.

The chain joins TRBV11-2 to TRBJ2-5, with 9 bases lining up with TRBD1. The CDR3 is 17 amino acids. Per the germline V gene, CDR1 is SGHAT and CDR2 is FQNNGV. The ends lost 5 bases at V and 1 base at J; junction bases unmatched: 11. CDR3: CASSRRGADRGQETQYF. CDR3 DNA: TGTGCCAGCAGCCGAAGGGGGGCGGACAGGGGCCAAGAGACCCAGTACTTC.

CDR3 nucleotide sequence: TGCGCCAGCAGCCAATTCGGGGGGGCCTTCAATACAGATACGCAGTATTTT. Translation gives CASSQFGGAFNTDTQYF. The chain recombines TRBV4-3 with TRBJ2-3; 8 bases are a match to TRBD2. The CDR3 sequence is 17 residues long. The J segment lost 3 bases and the V segment lost 2 bases, leaving 10 bases of the junction unmatched. CDR1 LGHNA and CDR2 YSLEER come from the germline V gene.

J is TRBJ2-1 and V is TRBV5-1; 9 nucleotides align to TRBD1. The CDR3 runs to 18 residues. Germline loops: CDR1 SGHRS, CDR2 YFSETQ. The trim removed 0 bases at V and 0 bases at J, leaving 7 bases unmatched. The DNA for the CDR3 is TGCGCCAGCAGCTTGGGGGACAGGGTTATCAGCTCCTACAATGAGCAGTTCTTC. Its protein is CASSLGDRVISSYNEQFF.

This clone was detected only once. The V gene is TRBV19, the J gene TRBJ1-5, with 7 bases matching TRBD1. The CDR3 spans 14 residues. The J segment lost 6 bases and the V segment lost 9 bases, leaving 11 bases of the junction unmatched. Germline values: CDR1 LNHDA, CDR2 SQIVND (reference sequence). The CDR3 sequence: CASTGQVGGQPQHF. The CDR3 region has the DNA TGTGCCAGCACAGGACAGGTCGGGGGTCAGCCCCAGCATTTT.

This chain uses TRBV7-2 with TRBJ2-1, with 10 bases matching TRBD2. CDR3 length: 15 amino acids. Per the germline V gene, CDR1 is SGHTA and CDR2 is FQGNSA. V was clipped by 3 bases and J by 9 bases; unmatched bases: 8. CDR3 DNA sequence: TGTGCCAGCAGCTTGAGGGCTAGCGGGAGAATTGAGCAGTTCTTC. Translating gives CASSLRASGRIEQFF. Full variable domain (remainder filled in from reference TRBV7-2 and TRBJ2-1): GAGVSQSPSNKVTEKGKDVELRCDPISGHTALYWYRQSLGQGLEFLIYFQGNSAPDKSGLPSDRFSAERTGGSVSTLTIQRTQQEDSAVYLCASSLRASGRIEQFFGPGTRLTVL.

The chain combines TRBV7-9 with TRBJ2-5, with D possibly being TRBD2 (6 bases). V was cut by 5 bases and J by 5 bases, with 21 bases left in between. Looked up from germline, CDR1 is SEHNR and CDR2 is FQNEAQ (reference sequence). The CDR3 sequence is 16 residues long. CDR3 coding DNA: TGTGCCAGCAGCCCTGCGGCCGCGGGGATTTCGGAGACCCAGTACTTC. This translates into CASSPAAAGISETQYF.

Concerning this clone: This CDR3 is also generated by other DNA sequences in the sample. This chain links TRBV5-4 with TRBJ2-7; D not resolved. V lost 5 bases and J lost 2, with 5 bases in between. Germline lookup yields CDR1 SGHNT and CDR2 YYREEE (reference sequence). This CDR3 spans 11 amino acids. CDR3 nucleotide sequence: TGTGCCAGCAGTTCCACCTACGAGCAGTACTTC. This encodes CASSSTYEQYF.

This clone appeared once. In DNA, the CDR3 is TGTGCCTGGGGGGCGGAAGGGCAGTTCTTC. Translated, it gives CAWGAEGQFF. The chain employs TRBV30 and TRBJ2-1, with D possibly TRBD1 on 5 matching bases. With 5 bases removed from V and 12 bases from J, the gap between germline ends came to 11 bases. CDR1 and CDR2 (germline): GTSNPN, SVGIG (reference sequence). The CDR3 consists of 10 residues.

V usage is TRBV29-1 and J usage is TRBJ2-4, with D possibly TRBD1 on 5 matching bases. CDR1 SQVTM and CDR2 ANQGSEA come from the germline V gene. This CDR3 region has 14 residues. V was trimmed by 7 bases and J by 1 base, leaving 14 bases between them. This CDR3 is CSATRAGAKNIQYF. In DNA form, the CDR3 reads TGCAGCGCAACCAGGGCAGGGGCCAAAAACATTCAGTACTTC.

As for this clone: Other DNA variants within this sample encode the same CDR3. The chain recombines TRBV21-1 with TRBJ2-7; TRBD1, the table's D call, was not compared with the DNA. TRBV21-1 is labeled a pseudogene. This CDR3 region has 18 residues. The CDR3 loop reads CASTTGQGQFNPAYEQYF. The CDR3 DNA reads TGTGCCAGCACCACTGGACAGGGTCAGTTTAATCCCGCTTACGAGCAGTACTTC.

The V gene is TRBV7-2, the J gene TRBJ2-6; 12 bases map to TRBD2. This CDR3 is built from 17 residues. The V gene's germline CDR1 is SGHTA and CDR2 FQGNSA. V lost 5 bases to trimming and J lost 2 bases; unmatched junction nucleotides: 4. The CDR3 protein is CASSPTSGRPGANVLTF. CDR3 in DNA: TGTGCCAGCAGCCCGACTAGCGGGAGACCTGGGGCCAACGTCCTGACTTTC.

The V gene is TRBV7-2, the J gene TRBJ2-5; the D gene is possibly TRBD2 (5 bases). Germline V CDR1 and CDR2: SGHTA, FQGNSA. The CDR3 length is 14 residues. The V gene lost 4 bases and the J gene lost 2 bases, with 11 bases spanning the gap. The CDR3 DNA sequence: TGTGCCAGCAGCTCCAGCGGTCTACAAGAGACCCAGTACTTC. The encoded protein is CASSSSGLQETQYF.

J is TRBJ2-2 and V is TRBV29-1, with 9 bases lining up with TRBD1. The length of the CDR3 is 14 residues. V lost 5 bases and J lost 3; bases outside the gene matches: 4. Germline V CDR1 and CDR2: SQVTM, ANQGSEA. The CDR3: CSVSRTGDTGELFF. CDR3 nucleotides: TGCAGCGTTTCCCGGACAGGGGACACCGGGGAGCTGTTTTTT.

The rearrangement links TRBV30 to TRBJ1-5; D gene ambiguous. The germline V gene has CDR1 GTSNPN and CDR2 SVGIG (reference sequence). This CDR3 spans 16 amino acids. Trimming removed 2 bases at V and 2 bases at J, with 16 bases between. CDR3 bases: TGTGCCTGGAGTAAGACAACTTCGGGAGGCAATCAGCCCCAGCATTTT. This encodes CAWSKTTSGGNQPQHF.